The clone carrying this T cell receptor beta chain is a singleton in its sample. The data stem from a study of T cell changes during pregnancy in multiple sclerosis. The CDR3 extends over 10 amino acids. Germline assignment: CDR1 SEHNR and CDR2 FQNEAQ (reference sequence). The V end was cut by 8 bases, the J end by 7 bases, with 5 bases between. Libraries were prepared by immunoSEQ multiplex PCR; TCRdb keeps only in-frame clonotypes and omits some of them. The table has about 110,000 clones, around 90% seen once. V and J are TRBV7-9 and TRBJ1-4, with unresolved D. The sample was peripheral blood, taken after pregnancy. The clonotype comes from a female donor with multiple sclerosis, enrolled in a pregnancy study. This chain's CDR3 is CASGGEKLFF. DNA of the CDR3: TGTGCCAGCGGCGGTGAAAAACTGTTTTTT. The entire variable domain, with the rest obtained from reference TRBV7-9 and TRBJ1-4, is as follows: DTGVSQNPRHKITKRGQNVTFRCDPISEHNRLYWYRQTLGQGPEFLTYFQNEAQLEKSRLLSDRFSAERPKGSFSTLEIQRTEQGDSAMYLCASGGEKLFFGSGTQLSVL.